The 26 T cell receptor beta chains reported below all come from one sample, sequenced in a study of T cells in Graves' hyperthyroidism and ophthalmopathy. Amplified TCR beta CDR3 regions derived from RNA transcripts. Primed by the HTBI set, a first-round RT-PCR was run on the TCR CDR3. A single record per CDR3 protein comes from TCRdb applying MiXCR to the multiplex PCR reads. Of around 500,000 distinct CDR3 sequences in the sample, about 16% were seen once. Sequencing was carried out using blood. Source of these receptors: a woman aged 30 to 39 with Graves' ophthalmopathy.

This chain uses TRBV6-1 with TRBJ2-7; 10 bases are a match to TRBD1. With 5 bases clipped from V and 4 bases from J, the junction kept 11 bases outside the gene matches. The CDR3 length is 16 residues. Germline V gene sequence: CDR1 MNHNS, CDR2 SASEGT. CDR3 in amino acids: CASSRRVGTGVYEQYF. In DNA form, the CDR3 reads TGTGCCAGCAGTAGACGAGTGGGGACAGGGGTTTACGAGCAGTACTTC.

This clonotype was observed many times. The chain couples TRBV7-9 to TRBJ2-2, with 7 positions matching TRBD2. Germline CDR1 reads SEHNR; CDR2 reads FQNEAQ (reference sequence). The CDR3 extends over 15 amino acids. Germline trimming cut 3 bases from V and 6 bases from J; bases unmatched to any gene: 7. The CDR3, as DNA: TGTGCCAGCAGCTTCGGCGGGAGTCAGGCCGGGGAGCTGTTTTTT. Protein sequence: CASSFGGSQAGELFF.

The chain has TRBV4-2 and TRBJ1-2; D is unresolved. The CDR3 extends over 15 amino acids. The V gene's germline CDR1 is LGHNA and CDR2 YNFKEQ. V dropped 0 bases and J dropped 3 bases, with 11 bases sitting between them. CDR3 sequence: CASSQDGRAYYGYTF. The CDR3 DNA follows: TGTGCCAGCAGCCAAGATGGGAGGGCCTACTATGGCTACACCTTC.

This clonotype was picked up one time. V usage is TRBV6-5 and J usage is TRBJ2-7; D gene uncertain. Trimming shortened V by 0 bases and J by 0 bases, and 12 bases separated the two germline ends. The CDR3 consists of 16 residues. Germline assignment: CDR1 MNHEY and CDR2 SVGAGI. The CDR3 sequence: CASSYSWAYSSYEQYF. The CDR3 DNA is TGTGCCAGCAGTTACTCGTGGGCCTACAGCTCCTACGAGCAGTACTTC.

This sequence joins TRBV20-1 and TRBJ2-1; the D gene is possibly TRBD2 (5 bases). Trimming pared 3 bases from V and 9 bases from J, leaving 12 bases between. The CDR3 is made up of 12 amino acids. Germline lookup yields CDR1 DFQATT and CDR2 SNEGSKA (reference sequence). CDR3 coding DNA: TGCAGTGCTAGCGGGGAGTCGGTTGAGCAGTTCTTC. This gives the protein CSASGESVEQFF.

The genes are TRBV6-1 and TRBJ2-5; 10 nucleotides match TRBD1. From germline, CDR1 is MNHNS and CDR2 SASEGT. Trimming cost V 8 bases and J 4 bases; bases outside gene matches: 4. This CDR3 region has 13 residues. The CDR3 DNA reads TGTGCCAGCGCGGGACAGGGGTCAGAGACCCAGTACTTC. The encoded protein is CASAGQGSETQYF.

The rearrangement joins TRBV24-1 to TRBJ1-2; 12 bases agree with TRBD1. CDR1 and CDR2 from the germline V gene are KGHDR and SFDVKD. The V gene end was trimmed by 4 bases and the J gene end by 4 bases; junction bases not matched to a gene: 6. The CDR3 runs 16 residues. The CDR3 protein is CATSETGTGGVYGYTF. The CDR3 DNA reads TGTGCCACCAGTGAAACCGGGACAGGGGGCGTCTATGGCTACACCTTC.

This clonotype was picked up many times. The rearrangement joins TRBV4-2 to TRBJ1-2; D is unclear. Germline V gene sequence: CDR1 LGHNA, CDR2 YNFKEQ. The V gene lost 0 bases and the J gene lost 3 bases, with 14 bases spanning the gap. This CDR3 region has 16 residues. The CDR3 reads CASSQDTWWADYGYTF. The CDR3 DNA follows: TGTGCCAGCAGCCAAGATACGTGGTGGGCGGACTATGGCTACACCTTC.

This chain joins TRBV6-1 and TRBJ2-3; D is ambiguous. This CDR3 is 12 amino acids long. The germline CDR1 and CDR2 sequences are MNHNS and SASEGT. Trimming shortened V by 6 bases and J by 9 bases, and 13 bases separated the two germline ends. CDR3 sequence reads: CASRSLGDTQYF. In DNA form, the CDR3 reads TGTGCCAGCAGGTCTCTGGGTGACACGCAGTATTTT.

This clonotype was observed a few times. This chain uses TRBV7-9 with TRBJ1-3, with D unclear. The ends were cut back, 3 bases at V and 0 bases at J, with 9 bases in the middle. Germline V gives CDR1 SEHNR, CDR2 FQNEAQ (reference sequence). The CDR3 runs 15 residues. CDR3 protein: CASSLDGDSGNTIYF. The CDR3 nucleotides read TGTGCCAGCAGCTTGGACGGGGACTCTGGAAACACCATATATTTT.

This clonotype came up many times. CDR3 residues: CSARRQGNEQFF. The CDR3, as DNA: TGCAGTGCTAGGAGACAGGGAAACGAGCAGTTCTTC. This chain links TRBV20-1 with TRBJ2-1; TRBD1 matches 7 bases. Germline V lookup: CDR1 DFQATT, CDR2 SNEGSKA (reference sequence). The CDR3 covers 12 residues. Trimming cost V 3 bases and J 10 bases; bases outside gene matches: 6.

This clonotype has a count of ten or more. The CDR3 sequence is CASSFGQGGNSPLHF. The CDR3, as DNA: TGTGCCAGCAGCTTTGGACAGGGCGGGAATTCACCCCTCCACTTT. The rearrangement uses TRBV3-1 and TRBJ1-6; 8 nucleotides agree with TRBD1. Germline V gene lookup returns CDR1 LGHDT and CDR2 YNNKEL (reference sequence). The CDR3 spans 15 residues. Germline trimming cut 5 bases from V and 7 bases from J; bases unmatched to any gene: 7.

This clonotype was counted at least ten times. The V call is TRBV2, the J call TRBJ2-7, with D maybe TRBD2 (5 bases). The CDR3 is 14 residues long. V lost 2 bases and J 2 bases, leaving 10 bases between the germline ends. Germline V gene lookup returns CDR1 SNHLY and CDR2 FYNNEI. The CDR3 region has the DNA TGTGCCAGCAGTGAACTTTTCGGGGCCTACGAGCAGTACTTC. As protein: CASSELFGAYEQYF.

This clonotype was observed at least ten times. V is TRBV5-1 and J is TRBJ2-2; 12 positions match TRBD1. This CDR3 spans 15 amino acids. With V trimmed by 5 bases and J by 7 bases, 6 bases remained unmatched. Germline V lookup: CDR1 SGHRS, CDR2 YFSETQ. CDR3 in DNA: TGCGCCAGCAGGGGACAGGGGGCCGCGAACGGGGAGCTGTTTTTT. It yields the protein CASRGQGAANGELFF.

V is TRBV20-1 and J is TRBJ1-1, with D maybe TRBD1 (5 bases). The germline V gene encodes CDR1 DFQATT and CDR2 SNEGSKA (reference sequence). The V end lost 5 bases, the J end lost 0 bases, and 10 bases lay between the germline ends. This CDR3 is 13 amino acids long. The CDR3 DNA reads as TGCAGTGCTGCCGGGGCCCTGAACACTGAAGCTTTCTTT. The encoded protein is CSAAGALNTEAFF.

This clonotype was detected many times. This chain joins TRBV20-1 and TRBJ1-1, with TRBD1 matching over 9 bases. The germline V gene encodes CDR1 DFQATT and CDR2 SNEGSKA (reference sequence). The CDR3 contains 15 residues. Trimming took 3 bases from V and 1 from J; bases not matched to a gene: 6. DNA of the CDR3: TGCAGTGCTAGGCCCGGGACAGGGAGGAACACTGAAGCTTTCTTT. This encodes CSARPGTGRNTEAFF.

Turning to this clonotype: This could be a read error, since a much larger clone is one nucleotide away. The V and J genes are TRBV20-1 and TRBJ2-4; no reliable D call. CDR1 DFQATT and CDR2 SNEGSKA come from the germline V gene (reference sequence). CDR3 length: 13 residues. V lost 6 bases and J 7 bases, leaving 16 bases between the germline ends. CDR3: CSALSTAPNIQYF. The CDR3 nucleotides read TGCAGTGCCCTTTCAACGGCACCCAACATTCAGTACTTC.

This clonotype showed up many times. The rearrangement joins TRBV12-3 or TRBV12-4 to TRBJ1-2, with 11 bases matching TRBD1. V was clipped by 5 bases and J by 8 bases; unmatched bases: 13. The CDR3 is made up of 16 amino acids. The CDR3 DNA reads TGTGCCAGCAGTCTCTCCGGGACAGGGGGGGCGGACGGCTACACCTTC. Its translation: CASSLSGTGGADGYTF.

This clonotype was seen only once. The rearrangement uses TRBV2 and TRBJ1-2; D unresolved. Germline lookup yields CDR1 SNHLY and CDR2 FYNNEI. This CDR3 spans 14 amino acids. V was shortened by 4 bases and J by 8 bases, with 17 bases between the two germline ends. The CDR3 loop reads CASSGDFPPGGYTF. In DNA form, the CDR3 reads TGTGCCAGCAGTGGAGATTTTCCTCCGGGCGGCTACACCTTC.

This clonotype was recorded at least ten times. The chain combines TRBV7-2 with TRBJ2-3, with 8 positions matching TRBD1. The CDR3 extends over 15 amino acids. The junction had 7 bases not matched to a gene; V was cut back by 4 bases and J by 4 bases. Germline V lookup: CDR1 SGHTA, CDR2 FQGNSA. The CDR3 reads CASSSGTGMADTQYF. The CDR3, as DNA: TGTGCCAGCAGCTCGGGGACAGGTATGGCAGATACGCAGTATTTT.

This clonotype was counted many times. The chain couples TRBV2 to TRBJ2-7, with a tentative D call TRBD2 (6 bases). CDR1 and CDR2 (germline): SNHLY, FYNNEI. The CDR3 is 13 amino acids. Between the trimmed V and J ends, which lost 1 base and 4 bases, there was a span of 8 bases. CDR3 loop: CASSEEAGYEQYF. CDR3 nucleotide sequence: TGTGCCAGCAGTGAAGAGGCGGGGTACGAGCAGTACTTC.

This clonotype appeared many times. The chain couples TRBV11-2 to TRBJ1-1; D gene uncertain. Looked up from germline, CDR1 is SGHAT and CDR2 is FQNNGV. The CDR3 contains 16 residues. The V gene lost 1 base and the J gene lost 1 base, with 13 bases spanning the gap. Here the CDR3 reads CASSLVFPGKNTEAFF. The DNA of the CDR3 is TGTGCCAGCAGCTTAGTATTCCCCGGTAAGAACACTGAAGCTTTCTTT.

This chain connects TRBV20-1 to TRBJ2-7; 8 bases match TRBD2. The ends lost 6 bases at V and 5 bases at J; junction bases unmatched: 15. Germline V gives CDR1 DFQATT, CDR2 SNEGSKA (reference sequence). The CDR3 sequence is 15 residues long. CDR3 amino acids: CSAIDGTSILDEQYF. The CDR3 nucleotides are TGCAGTGCCATCGACGGGACTAGTATTTTGGACGAGCAGTACTTC.

The chain uses TRBV10-2 and TRBJ1-1, with 9 bases aligning to TRBD1. Losses at the gene ends were 2 bases for V and 5 bases for J; bases not matched to a gene: 3. The CDR3 is 14 residues long. Germline lookup yields CDR1 WSHSY and CDR2 SAAADI. The DNA for the CDR3 is TGCGCCAGCAGTGAGAACAGGGGGCTGACTGAAGCTTTCTTT. Residues: CASSENRGLTEAFF.

The chain couples TRBV7-3 to TRBJ1-1, with a possible D match to TRBD1 (6 bases). CDR3 length: 14 residues. Germline assignment: CDR1 SGHTA and CDR2 FQGTGA. The V gene lost 5 bases and the J gene lost 4 bases, with 14 bases spanning the gap. CDR3 nucleotide sequence: TGTGCCAGCAGCCCCGTGGGGGCTAGCACTGAAGCTTTCTTT. This sequence encodes CASSPVGASTEAFF.

Many counts were recorded for this clonotype. The chain joins TRBV28 to TRBJ2-7; D possibly corresponds to TRBD1 (5 bases). V gave up 6 bases and J gave up 4 bases, with 19 bases separating them. This CDR3 has 15 residues. Germline lookup yields CDR1 MDHEN and CDR2 SYDVKM. The CDR3 here is CASSQATVRNYEQYF. The CDR3 nucleotides read TGTGCCAGCAGCCAGGCGACAGTCCGGAATTACGAGCAGTACTTC. The entire variable domain, with the rest obtained from reference TRBV28 and TRBJ2-7, is as follows: DVKVTQSSRYLVKRTGEKVFLECVQDMDHENMFWYRQDPGLGLRLIYFSYDVKMKEKGDIPEGYSVSREKKERFSLILESASTNQTSMYLCASSQATVRNYEQYFGPGTRLTVT.